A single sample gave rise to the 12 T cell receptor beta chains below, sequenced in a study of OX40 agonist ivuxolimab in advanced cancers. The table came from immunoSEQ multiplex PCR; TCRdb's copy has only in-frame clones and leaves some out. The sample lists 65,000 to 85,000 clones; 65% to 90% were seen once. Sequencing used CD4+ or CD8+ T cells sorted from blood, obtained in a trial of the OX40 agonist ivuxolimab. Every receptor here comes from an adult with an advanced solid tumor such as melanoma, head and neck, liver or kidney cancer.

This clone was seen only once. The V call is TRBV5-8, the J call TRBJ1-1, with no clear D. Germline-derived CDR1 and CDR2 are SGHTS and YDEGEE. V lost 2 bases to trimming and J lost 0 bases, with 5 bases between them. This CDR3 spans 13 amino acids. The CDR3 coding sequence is TGTGCCAGCAGCTTTGGGATGAACACTGAAGCTTTCTTT. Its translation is CASSFGMNTEAFF. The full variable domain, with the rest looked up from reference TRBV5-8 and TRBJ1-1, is EAGVTQSPTHLIKTRGQQATLRCSPISGHTSVYWYQQALGLGLQFLLWYDEGEERNRGNFPPRFSGRQFPNYSSELNVNALELEDSALYLCASSFGMNTEAFFGQGTRLTVV.

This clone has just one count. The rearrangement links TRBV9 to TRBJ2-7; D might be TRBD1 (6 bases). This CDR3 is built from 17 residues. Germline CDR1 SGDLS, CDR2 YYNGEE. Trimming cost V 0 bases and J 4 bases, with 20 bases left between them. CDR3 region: CASSVEPHRAGRYEQYF. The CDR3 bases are TGTGCCAGCAGCGTAGAGCCCCACAGGGCCGGGCGATACGAGCAGTACTTC.

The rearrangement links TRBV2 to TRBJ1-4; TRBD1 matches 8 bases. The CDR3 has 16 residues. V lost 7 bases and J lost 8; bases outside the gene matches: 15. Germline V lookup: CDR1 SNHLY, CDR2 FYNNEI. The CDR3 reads CASKSQGAAAGEKLFF. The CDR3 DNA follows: TGTGCCAGCAAGTCGCAGGGGGCCGCGGCGGGGGAAAAACTGTTTTTT. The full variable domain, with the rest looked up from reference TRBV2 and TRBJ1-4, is EPEVTQTPSHQVTQMGQEVILRCVPISNHLYFYWYRQILGQKVEFLVSFYNNEISEKSEIFDDQFSVERPDGSNFTLKIRSTKLEDSAMYFCASKSQGAAAGEKLFFGSGTQLSVL.

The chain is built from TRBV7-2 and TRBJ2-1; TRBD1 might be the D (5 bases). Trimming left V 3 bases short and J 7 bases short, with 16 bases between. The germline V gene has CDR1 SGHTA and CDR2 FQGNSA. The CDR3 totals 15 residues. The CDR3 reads CASSFQGQRVNEQFF. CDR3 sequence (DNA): TGTGCCAGCAGCTTCCAGGGTCAACGGGTGAATGAGCAGTTCTTC.

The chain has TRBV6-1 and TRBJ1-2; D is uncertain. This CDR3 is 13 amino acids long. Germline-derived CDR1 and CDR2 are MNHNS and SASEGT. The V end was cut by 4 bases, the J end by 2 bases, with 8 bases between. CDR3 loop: CASSVKENYGYTF. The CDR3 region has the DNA TGTGCCAGCAGTGTGAAGGAAAACTATGGCTACACCTTC.

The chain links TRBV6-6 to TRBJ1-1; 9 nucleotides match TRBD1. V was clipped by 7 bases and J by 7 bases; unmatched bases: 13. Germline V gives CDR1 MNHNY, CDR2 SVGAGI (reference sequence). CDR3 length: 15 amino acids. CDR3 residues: CASILTGGFVVEAFF. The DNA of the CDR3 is TGTGCCAGCATATTGACAGGGGGGTTCGTAGTTGAAGCTTTCTTT.

The CDR3 nucleotides are TGTGCCAGCAGTTACTCGACGCCAGGGGCAGATACGCAGTATTTT. Protein product: CASSYSTPGADTQYF. The V gene is TRBV6-6, the J gene TRBJ2-3; D possibly corresponds to TRBD1 (6 bases). In germline, CDR1 is MNHNY, CDR2 SVGAGI (reference sequence). The CDR3 is made up of 15 amino acids. Trimming took 0 bases from V and 4 from J, leaving 11 bases between them.

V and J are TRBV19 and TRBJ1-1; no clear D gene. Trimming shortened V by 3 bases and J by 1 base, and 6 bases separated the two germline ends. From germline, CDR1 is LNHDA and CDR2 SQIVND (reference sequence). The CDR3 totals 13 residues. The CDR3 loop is CASSMSWNTEAFF. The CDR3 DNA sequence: TGTGCCAGTAGTATGTCTTGGAACACTGAAGCTTTCTTT.

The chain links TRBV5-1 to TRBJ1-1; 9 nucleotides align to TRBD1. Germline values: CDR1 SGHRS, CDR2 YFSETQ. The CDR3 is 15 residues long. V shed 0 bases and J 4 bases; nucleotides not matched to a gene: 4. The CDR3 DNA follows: TGCGCCAGCAGCTTGGCCCAGACAGGGGGCACTGAAGCTTTCTTT. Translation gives CASSLAQTGGTEAFF. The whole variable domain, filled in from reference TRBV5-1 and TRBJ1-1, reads KAGVTQTPRYLIKTRGQQVTLSCSPISGHRSVSWYQQTPGQGLQFLFEYFSETQRNKGNFPGRFSGRQFSNSRSEMNVSTLELGDSALYLCASSLAQTGGTEAFFGQGTRLTVV.

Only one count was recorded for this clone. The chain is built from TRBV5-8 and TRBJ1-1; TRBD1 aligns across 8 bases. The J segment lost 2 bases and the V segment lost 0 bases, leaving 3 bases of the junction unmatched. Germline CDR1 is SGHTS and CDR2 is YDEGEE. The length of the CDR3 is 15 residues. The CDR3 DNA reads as TGTGCCAGCAGCTTGGCAGGGGGCGGCAACACTGAAGCTTTCTTT. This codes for CASSLAGGGNTEAFF.

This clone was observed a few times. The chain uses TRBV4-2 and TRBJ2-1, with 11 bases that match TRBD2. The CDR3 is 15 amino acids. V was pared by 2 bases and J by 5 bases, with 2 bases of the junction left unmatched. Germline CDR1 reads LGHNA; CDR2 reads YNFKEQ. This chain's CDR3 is CASSQLAGGHNEQFF. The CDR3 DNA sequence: TGTGCCAGCAGCCAACTAGCGGGAGGACACAATGAGCAGTTCTTC.

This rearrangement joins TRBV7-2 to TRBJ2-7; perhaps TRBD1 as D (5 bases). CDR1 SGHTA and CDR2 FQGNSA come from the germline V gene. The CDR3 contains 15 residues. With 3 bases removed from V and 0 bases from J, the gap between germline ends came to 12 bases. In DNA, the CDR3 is TGTGCCAGCAGCTTGCAGGGCCTGAGCTCCTACGAGCAGTACTTC. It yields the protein CASSLQGLSSYEQYF.